One sample yielded the 32 T cell receptor beta chains listed below, sequenced in a study of blood T cell repertoires in COVID-19. Assay: immunoSEQ multiplex PCR; the TCRdb copy retains only in-frame clones and omits some. The sample has some 490,000 clones, approximately 86% seen once. Sequencing was done on a sample of PBMCs or T cells enriched from blood (not recorded which). The receptors come from a woman in her fifties or sixties who had recovered from COVID-19.

The J gene is TRBJ1-2, the V gene TRBV7-2, with a weak D call TRBD1 (5 bases). This CDR3 has 14 amino acids. V was pared by 4 bases and J by 5 bases, with 14 bases between. The germline gives CDR1 SGHTA, CDR2 FQGNSA. The CDR3 DNA follows: TGTGCCAGCAGCTACAGTGGGGAGGGGTATGGCTACACCTTC. As protein: CASSYSGEGYGYTF.

This chain joins TRBV30 and TRBJ1-2; D is unresolved. Germline loops: CDR1 GTSNPN, CDR2 SVGIG (reference sequence). CDR3 size: 13 residues. V dropped 4 bases and J dropped 0 bases, with 9 bases sitting between them. CDR3 amino acids: CAWTAGTNYGYTF. CDR3 coding DNA: TGTGCCTGGACGGCAGGAACTAACTATGGCTACACCTTC.

The chain links TRBV7-9 to TRBJ1-3, with D unresolved. Germline V CDR1 and CDR2: SEHNR, FQNEAQ (reference sequence). V shed 2 bases and J shed 2 bases, with 10 bases lying between them. This CDR3 has 15 amino acids. CDR3 sequence reads: CASSLFLATGNTIYF. The CDR3 region has the DNA TGTGCCAGCAGCTTATTCCTGGCCACTGGAAACACCATATATTTT. The full variable domain, its missing parts supplied by reference TRBV7-9 and TRBJ1-3, is DTGVSQNPRHKITKRGQNVTFRCDPISEHNRLYWYRQTLGQGPEFLTYFQNEAQLEKSRLLSDRFSAERPKGSFSTLEIQRTEQGDSAMYLCASSLFLATGNTIYFGEGSWLTVV.

The V gene is TRBV2, the J gene TRBJ2-2; D might be TRBD1 (5 bases). The CDR3 runs 15 residues. Looked up from germline, CDR1 is SNHLY and CDR2 is FYNNEI. Trimming shortened V by 6 bases and J by 14 bases, and 25 bases separated the two germline ends. CDR3 in amino acids: CASSVRWQGSFSLFF. The CDR3 DNA reads TGTGCCAGCAGCGTCAGATGGCAGGGTTCATTTAGTCTGTTTTTT.

The chain is built from TRBV6-5 and TRBJ2-2; 10 bases are shared with TRBD1. This CDR3 region has 14 residues. Germline loops: CDR1 MNHEY, CDR2 SVGAGI. Germline trimming cut 10 bases from V and 4 bases from J; bases unmatched to any gene: 6. CDR3 nucleotides: TGTGCCACCATCCGGGACAGGGGCACCGGGGAGCTGTTTTTT. This gives the protein CATIRDRGTGELFF.

J is TRBJ1-2 and V is TRBV19; 8 bases are a match to TRBD1. Germline V gives CDR1 LNHDA, CDR2 SQIVND (reference sequence). This CDR3 spans 14 amino acids. With 7 bases clipped from V and 4 bases from J, the junction kept 8 bases outside the gene matches. The DNA for the CDR3 is TGTGCCAGTAAGGACAGGGCGGTTAGCTATGGCTACACCTTC. Translating it yields CASKDRAVSYGYTF.

The CDR3, as DNA: TGTGCCAGTAGTAAAACCAGACAGACTTATAGCAATCAGCCCCAGCATTTT. This encodes CASSKTRQTYSNQPQHF. V usage is TRBV19 and J usage is TRBJ1-5, with D perhaps matching TRBD1 (5 bases). The CDR3 is 17 amino acids. The germline V gene encodes CDR1 LNHDA and CDR2 SQIVND (reference sequence). V lost 4 bases and J 0 bases, leaving 16 bases between the germline ends.

The CDR3 DNA follows: TGTGCCAGCAGTGAGAGCGGGTCAACAGATACGCAGTATTTT. Translating gives CASSESGSTDTQYF. The chain uses TRBV25-1 and TRBJ2-3, with D maybe TRBD2 (6 bases). The germline CDR1 and CDR2 sequences are MGHDK and SYGVNS. The CDR3 is 14 residues long. Trimming removed 3 bases at V and 3 bases at J, with 10 bases between.

The V gene is TRBV9, the J gene TRBJ1-6; 11 nucleotides line up with TRBD1. Looked up from germline, CDR1 is SGDLS and CDR2 is YYNGEE. Losses at the gene ends were 4 bases for V and 5 bases for J; bases not matched to a gene: 8. The CDR3 loop spans 17 amino acids. In nucleotides, the CDR3 is TGTGCCAGCAGCCCGCGACCGGGACAGGGGGATAATTCACCCCTCCACTTT. It yields the protein CASSPRPGQGDNSPLHF.

This rearrangement joins TRBV4-1 to TRBJ2-3; weak D call: TRBD1 (6 bases). V was trimmed by 1 base and J by 0 bases, leaving 11 bases between them. Germline V gene sequence: CDR1 MGHRA, CDR2 YSYEKL. This CDR3 comprises 16 residues. This chain's CDR3 is CASSQGNRASTDTQYF. The CDR3 DNA sequence: TGCGCCAGCAGCCAAGGGAACAGGGCGAGCACAGATACGCAGTATTTT.

V is TRBV6-5 and J is TRBJ2-2, with 10 bases matching TRBD1. The germline V gene has CDR1 MNHEY and CDR2 SVGAGI. The CDR3 is 13 residues long. With 8 bases clipped from V and 5 bases from J, the junction kept 2 bases outside the gene matches. CDR3 in DNA: TGTGCCAGCTTGGACAGGGGGACCGGGGAGCTGTTTTTT. Amino acid sequence: CASLDRGTGELFF.

V is TRBV19 and J is TRBJ1-1, with 7 bases lining up with TRBD1. The CDR3 is 16 amino acids. CDR1 and CDR2 (germline): LNHDA, SQIVND (reference sequence). The J segment lost 0 bases and the V segment lost 1 base, leaving 5 bases of the junction unmatched. Here the CDR3 DNA reads TGTGCCAGTAGTATAGGGGCTGGGACAGTGAACACTGAAGCTTTCTTT. Protein: CASSIGAGTVNTEAFF.

This clone was detected only a few times. The J gene is TRBJ2-7, the V gene TRBV5-5; the D gene is possibly TRBD1 (6 bases). The germline CDR1 and CDR2 sequences are SGHKS and YYEKEE (reference sequence). This CDR3 has 18 amino acids. V was cut by 0 bases and J by 3 bases, with 22 bases left in between. DNA for the CDR3: TGTGCCAGCAGCTTGGCCGGTATACAGGGCTCCCCCAACTACGAGCAGTACTTC. Translated, it gives CASSLAGIQGSPNYEQYF.

The chain links TRBV6-5 to TRBJ1-4; TRBD1 is a possible D gene (6 bases). CDR3 length: 11 amino acids. The germline V gene has CDR1 MNHEY and CDR2 SVGAGI. Trimming stripped 6 bases from V and 14 bases from J, with 13 bases between. CDR3 nucleotide sequence: TGTGCCAGCAGCATTACAGGGCCCCTGTTTTTT. This gives the protein CASSITGPLFF.

The rearrangement joins TRBV12-3 or TRBV12-4 to TRBJ1-2, with 7 positions matching TRBD1. The CDR3 is 13 residues long. The ends lost 5 bases at V and 8 bases at J; junction bases unmatched: 8. The CDR3 DNA sequence: TGTGCCAGCAGTCTACTTACAGGGGAAGGCTACACCTTC. Amino acid sequence: CASSLLTGEGYTF.

V gene TRBV11-2 combines with J gene TRBJ2-6; possible D gene TRBD1, 6 bases. Germline CDR1 and CDR2: SGHAT and FQNNGV. This CDR3 comprises 15 residues. Trimming cost V 5 bases and J 3 bases, with 11 bases left between them. CDR3 coding DNA: TGTGCCAGCAGCCAAACAGGGTTTGGGGCCAACGTCCTGACTTTC. Protein: CASSQTGFGANVLTF. The full variable domain, its missing parts supplied by reference TRBV11-2 and TRBJ2-6, is EAGVAQSPRYKIIEKRQSVAFWCNPISGHATLYWYQQILGQGPKLLIQFQNNGVVDDSQLPKDRFSAERLKGVDSTLKIQPAKLEDSAVYLCASSQTGFGANVLTFGAGSRLTVL.

The J gene is TRBJ2-5, the V gene TRBV5-6; TRBD2 is a possible D gene (5 bases). V gave up 4 bases and J gave up 3 bases, with 13 bases separating them. The CDR3 runs 14 residues. In germline, CDR1 is SGHDT, CDR2 YYEEEE. This CDR3 is CASSKPTGKETQYF. CDR3 DNA sequence: TGTGCCAGCAGCAAACCTACGGGAAAAGAGACCCAGTACTTC.

This clone was seen once. J is TRBJ2-3 and V is TRBV7-8; D perhaps matches TRBD1 (6 bases). Looked up from germline, CDR1 is SGHVS and CDR2 is FQNEAQ. Trimming pared 5 bases from V and 6 bases from J, leaving 21 bases between. CDR3 length: 16 amino acids. The CDR3 nucleotides are TGTGCCAGCAGCGGGACGCTATCCAGCACAGGGGATACGCAGTATTTT. As protein: CASSGTLSSTGDTQYF.

V gene TRBV6-5 combines with J gene TRBJ2-3; 10 bases are a match to TRBD2. V dropped 4 bases and J dropped 2; count of bases not matched to a gene: 3. The CDR3 has 15 amino acids. In germline, CDR1 is MNHEY, CDR2 SVGAGI. As DNA, the CDR3 is TGTGCCAGCAGTTTGCTAGCGGGGGCCACAGATACGCAGTATTTT. Its protein product is CASSLLAGATDTQYF.

The V gene is TRBV7-2, the J gene TRBJ1-1; no clear D. Trimming cost V 3 bases and J 5 bases, with 10 bases left between them. The CDR3 has 13 residues. CDR1 is SGHTA and CDR2 is FQGNSA in the germline V gene. The CDR3 sequence: CASSFGVGTEAFF. CDR3 DNA sequence: TGTGCCAGCAGCTTCGGGGTGGGTACTGAAGCTTTCTTT.

This rearrangement joins TRBV5-1 to TRBJ1-2; 11 bases line up with TRBD1. CDR1 is SGHRS and CDR2 is YFSETQ in the germline V gene. Germline trimming cut 3 bases from V and 1 base from J; bases unmatched to any gene: 2. CDR3 length: 15 amino acids. The CDR3 DNA is TGCGCCAGCAGCTCCGGGACAGGGGGTAACTATGGCTACACCTTC. As protein: CASSSGTGGNYGYTF.

V gene TRBV18 combines with J gene TRBJ2-5; TRBD1 matches at 7 bases. V shed 4 bases, J shed 1 base, and the junction held 3 bases outside the gene matches. The germline V gene has CDR1 KGHSH and CDR2 LQKENI. The CDR3 runs to 14 residues. CDR3 residues: CASSHRQGQETQYF. As DNA, the CDR3 is TGTGCCAGCTCACACAGACAGGGCCAAGAGACCCAGTACTTC.

This clone turned up a few times. The rearrangement joins TRBV5-6 to TRBJ1-4; 8 bases align to TRBD1. Germline CDR1 is SGHDT and CDR2 is YYEEEE. The V and J ends lost 2 bases and 7 bases, in that order; junction bases with no gene match: 7. This CDR3 is built from 15 residues. Here the CDR3 reads CASSFYSGGREKLFF. CDR3 in DNA: TGTGCCAGCAGCTTTTACTCAGGGGGCCGTGAAAAACTGTTTTTT. Full variable domain (rest looked up from reference TRBV5-6 and TRBJ1-4): DAGVTQSPTHLIKTRGQQVTLRCSPKSGHDTVSWYQQALGQGPQFIFQYYEEEERQRGNFPDRFSGHQFPNYSSELNVNALLLGDSALYLCASSFYSGGREKLFFGSGTQLSVL.

The gene calls are TRBV24-1 and TRBJ2-1; 7 bases agree with TRBD1. The CDR3 sequence is 18 residues long. The V gene end was trimmed by 0 bases and the J gene end by 5 bases; junction bases not matched to a gene: 12. CDR1 KGHDR and CDR2 SFDVKD come from the germline V gene. The CDR3 loop is CATSDLLRSRGTDNEQFF. The CDR3 DNA follows: TGTGCCACCAGTGATTTGCTGAGGTCCAGGGGGACCGACAATGAGCAGTTCTTC.

This sequence joins TRBV6-1 and TRBJ1-4, with TRBD1 matching over 10 bases. The CDR3 has 20 amino acids. Germline trimming cut 0 bases from V and 7 bases from J; bases unmatched to any gene: 17. From germline, CDR1 is MNHNS and CDR2 SASEGT. CDR3 region: CASSEAMVHGSDRGAEKLFF. The CDR3 DNA reads as TGTGCCAGCAGTGAAGCCATGGTACATGGATCGGACAGGGGGGCTGAAAAACTGTTTTTT.

The chain is built from TRBV5-4 and TRBJ1-5; 8 bases are shared with TRBD1. V gave up 0 bases and J gave up 7 bases; unmatched junction bases: 6. Looked up from germline, CDR1 is SGHNT and CDR2 is YYREEE (reference sequence). CDR3 length: 15 residues. As DNA, the CDR3 is TGTGCCAGCAGCTTGGAGACAGGGGTCGAACAGCCCCAGCATTTT. Residues: CASSLETGVEQPQHF.

CDR3 sequence (DNA): TGTGCCAGCAGCTTAGGACTCAATAAAAAACTGTTTTTT. Amino acid sequence: CASSLGLNKKLFF. The rearrangement uses TRBV7-9 and TRBJ1-4; D gene ambiguous. V lost 1 base, J lost 9 bases, and 9 bases lay in between. Germline CDR1 is SEHNR and CDR2 is FQNEAQ (reference sequence). The CDR3 length is 13 residues.

In this sample, this clone turned up once. CDR3 loop: CASSYRQGSYEQYF. The CDR3 nucleotides read TGCGCCAGCAGCTACCGACAGGGCTCCTACGAGCAGTACTTC. The V call is TRBV4-1, the J call TRBJ2-7, with 7 bases lining up with TRBD1. CDR1 is MGHRA, CDR2 YSYEKL, per germline. CDR3 length: 14 amino acids. V was clipped by 5 bases and J by 0 bases; unmatched bases: 4.

The CDR3 is CASSPGTGWNQPQHF. DNA of the CDR3: TGTGCCAGCAGCCCTGGGACAGGATGGAATCAGCCCCAGCATTTT. The chain recombines TRBV5-6 with TRBJ1-5; 8 bases map to TRBD1. CDR1 SGHDT and CDR2 YYEEEE come from the germline V gene. The V segment lost 4 bases and the J segment 4 bases; nucleotides outside the gene matches: 7. This CDR3 contains 15 residues.

The CDR3 loop is CSASLQGNTEAFF. The DNA for the CDR3 is TGCAGTGCCAGTCTGCAGGGGAACACTGAAGCTTTCTTT. The gene calls are TRBV20-1 and TRBJ1-1, with D possibly TRBD1 on 5 matching bases. Germline V gene sequence: CDR1 DFQATT, CDR2 SNEGSKA (reference sequence). With 6 bases removed from V and 1 base from J, the gap between germline ends came to 12 bases. CDR3 length: 13 residues.

The chain combines TRBV7-8 with TRBJ1-2; D is uncertain. The CDR3 spans 13 residues. V gave up 5 bases and J gave up 2 bases, with 9 bases separating them. Per the germline V gene, CDR1 is SGHVS and CDR2 is FQNEAQ. CDR3 in amino acids: CASSRAENYGYTF. The CDR3 region has the DNA TGTGCCAGCAGCAGAGCAGAGAACTATGGCTACACCTTC.

This chain links TRBV2 with TRBJ2-1, with 7 bases lining up with TRBD2. Per germline, CDR1 SNHLY and CDR2 FYNNEI. J gave up 8 bases and V 7 bases, and 8 bases lay outside the gene matches. The CDR3 has 13 residues. The chain's CDR3 is CASKGSLADEQFF. The DNA for the CDR3 is TGTGCCAGCAAAGGTAGTCTAGCGGATGAGCAGTTCTTC.